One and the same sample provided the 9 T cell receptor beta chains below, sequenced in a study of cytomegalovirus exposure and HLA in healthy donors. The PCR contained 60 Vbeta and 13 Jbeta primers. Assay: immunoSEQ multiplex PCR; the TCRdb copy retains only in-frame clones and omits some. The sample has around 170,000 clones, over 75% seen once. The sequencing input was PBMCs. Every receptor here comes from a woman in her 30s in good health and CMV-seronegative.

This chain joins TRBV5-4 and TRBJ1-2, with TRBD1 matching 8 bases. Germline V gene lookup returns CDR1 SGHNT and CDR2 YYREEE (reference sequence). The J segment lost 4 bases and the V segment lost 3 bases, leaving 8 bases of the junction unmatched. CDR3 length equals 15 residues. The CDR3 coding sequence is TGTGCCAGCAGCTCATCCGGACAGGGTAGCTATGGCTACACCTTC. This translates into CASSSSGQGSYGYTF.

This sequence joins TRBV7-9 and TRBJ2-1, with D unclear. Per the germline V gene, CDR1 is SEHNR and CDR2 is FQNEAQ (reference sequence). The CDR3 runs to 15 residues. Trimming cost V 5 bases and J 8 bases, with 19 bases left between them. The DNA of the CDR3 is TGTGCCAGCAGCCTAGGGTCGAGCCAAACGGATGAGCAGTTCTTC. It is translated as CASSLGSSQTDEQFF.

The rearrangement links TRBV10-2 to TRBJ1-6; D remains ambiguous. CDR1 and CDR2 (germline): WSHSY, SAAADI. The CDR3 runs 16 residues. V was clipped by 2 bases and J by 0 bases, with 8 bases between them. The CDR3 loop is CASSETGSSYNSPLHF. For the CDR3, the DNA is TGCGCCAGCAGTGAGACGGGTAGCTCCTATAATTCACCCCTCCACTTT.

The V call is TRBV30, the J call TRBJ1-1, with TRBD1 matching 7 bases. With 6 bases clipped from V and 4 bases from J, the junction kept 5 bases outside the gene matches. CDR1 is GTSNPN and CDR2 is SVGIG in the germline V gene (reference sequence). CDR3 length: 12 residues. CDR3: CACDRVVTEAFF. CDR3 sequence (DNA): TGTGCCTGTGACAGGGTTGTCACTGAAGCTTTCTTT.

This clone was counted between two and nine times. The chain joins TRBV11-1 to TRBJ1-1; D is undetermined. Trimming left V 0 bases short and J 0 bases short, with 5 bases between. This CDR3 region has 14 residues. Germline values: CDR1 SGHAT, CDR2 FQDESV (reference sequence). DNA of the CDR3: TGTGCCAGCAGCTTAGCCCCAGTGAACACTGAAGCTTTCTTT. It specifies CASSLAPVNTEAFF. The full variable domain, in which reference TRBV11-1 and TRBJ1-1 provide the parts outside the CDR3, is EAEVAQSPRYKITEKSQAVAFWCDPISGHATLYWYRQILGQGPELLVQFQDESVVDDSQLPKDRFSAERLKGVDSTLKIQPAELGDSAMYLCASSLAPVNTEAFFGQGTRLTVV.

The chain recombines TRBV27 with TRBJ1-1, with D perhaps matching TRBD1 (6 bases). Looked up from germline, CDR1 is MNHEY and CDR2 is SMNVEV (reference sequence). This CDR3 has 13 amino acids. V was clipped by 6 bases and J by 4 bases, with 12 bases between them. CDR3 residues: CASSPGGATEAFF. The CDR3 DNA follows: TGTGCCAGCAGCCCTGGGGGGGCCACTGAAGCTTTCTTT.

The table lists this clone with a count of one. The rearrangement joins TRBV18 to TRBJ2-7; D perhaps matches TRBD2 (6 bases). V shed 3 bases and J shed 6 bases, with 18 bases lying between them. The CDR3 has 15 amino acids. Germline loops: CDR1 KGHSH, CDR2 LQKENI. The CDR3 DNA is TGTGCCAGCTCACCTCCGAGCGGGTTGGGAGGCGAGCAGTACTTC. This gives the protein CASSPPSGLGGEQYF.

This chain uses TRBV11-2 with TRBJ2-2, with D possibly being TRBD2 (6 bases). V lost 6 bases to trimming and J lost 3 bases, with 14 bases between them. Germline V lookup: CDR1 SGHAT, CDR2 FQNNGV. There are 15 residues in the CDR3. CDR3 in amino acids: CASRRDFLDTGELFF. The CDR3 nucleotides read TGTGCCAGCAGACGGGACTTCCTGGACACCGGGGAGCTGTTTTTT.

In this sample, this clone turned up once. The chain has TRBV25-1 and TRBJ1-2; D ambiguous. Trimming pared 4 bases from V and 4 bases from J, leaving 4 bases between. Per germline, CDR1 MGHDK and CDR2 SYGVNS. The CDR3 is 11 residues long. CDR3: CASSGLYGYTF. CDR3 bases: TGTGCCAGCAGTGGTCTCTATGGCTACACCTTC.